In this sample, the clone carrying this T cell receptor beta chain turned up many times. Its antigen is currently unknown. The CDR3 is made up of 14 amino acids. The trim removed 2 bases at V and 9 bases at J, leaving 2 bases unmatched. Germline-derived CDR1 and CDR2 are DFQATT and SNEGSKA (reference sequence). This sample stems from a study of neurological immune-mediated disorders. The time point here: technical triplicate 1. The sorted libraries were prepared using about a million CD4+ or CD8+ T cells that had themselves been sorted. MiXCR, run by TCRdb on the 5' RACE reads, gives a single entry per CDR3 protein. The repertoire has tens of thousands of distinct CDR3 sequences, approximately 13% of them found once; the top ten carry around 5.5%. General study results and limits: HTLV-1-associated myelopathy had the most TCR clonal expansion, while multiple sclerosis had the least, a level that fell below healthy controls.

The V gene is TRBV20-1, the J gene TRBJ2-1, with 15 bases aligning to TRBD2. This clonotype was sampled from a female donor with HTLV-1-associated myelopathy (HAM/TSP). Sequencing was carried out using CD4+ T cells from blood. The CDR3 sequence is CSARRTSGRAEQFF. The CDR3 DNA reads TGCAGTGCTAGACGGACTAGCGGGAGGGCTGAGCAGTTCTTC.